This entry is about one T cell receptor (beta chain). The data were taken from a study of OX40 agonist ivuxolimab in advanced cancers. V lost 0 bases to trimming and J lost 4 bases, with 2 bases between them. The CDR3 totals 12 residues. From germline, CDR1 is SGHVS and CDR2 FNYEAQ. Repertoires were generated with immunoSEQ multiplex PCR, while TCRdb's copy carries only in-frame clones and drops some. The sample contains about 80,000 clones, approximately 90% of which appear only once. The receptor comes from an adult with an advanced solid tumor such as melanoma, head and neck, liver or kidney cancer. The source material was CD4+ or CD8+ T cells sorted from blood, sampled in a trial of the OX40 agonist ivuxolimab. The chain is built from TRBV7-6 and TRBJ2-3, with D hard to call. The CDR3 sequence: CASSLAADTQYF. The CDR3 bases are TGTGCCAGCAGCTTAGCCGCAGATACGCAGTATTTT.